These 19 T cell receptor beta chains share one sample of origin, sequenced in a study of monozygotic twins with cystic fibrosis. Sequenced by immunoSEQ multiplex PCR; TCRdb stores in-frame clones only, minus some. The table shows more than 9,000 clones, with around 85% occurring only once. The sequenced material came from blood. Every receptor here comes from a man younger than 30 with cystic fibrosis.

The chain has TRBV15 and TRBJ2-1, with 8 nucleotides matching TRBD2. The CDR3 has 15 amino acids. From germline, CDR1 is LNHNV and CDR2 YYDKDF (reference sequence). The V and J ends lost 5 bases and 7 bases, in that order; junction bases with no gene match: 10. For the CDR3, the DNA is TGTGCCACCAGCCGAGCGGGAGTGATGTTGAATGAGCAGTTCTTC. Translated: CATSRAGVMLNEQFF.

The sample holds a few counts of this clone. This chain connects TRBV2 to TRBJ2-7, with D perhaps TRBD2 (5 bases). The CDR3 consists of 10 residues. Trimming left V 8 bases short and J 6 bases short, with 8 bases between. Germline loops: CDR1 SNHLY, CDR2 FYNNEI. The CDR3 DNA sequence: TGTGCCAGCGGAGGCTCCGAGCAGTACTTC. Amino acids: CASGGSEQYF. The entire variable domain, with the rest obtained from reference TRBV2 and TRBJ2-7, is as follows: EPEVTQTPSHQVTQMGQEVILRCVPISNHLYFYWYRQILGQKVEFLVSFYNNEISEKSEIFDDQFSVERPDGSNFTLKIRSTKLEDSAMYFCASGGSEQYFGPGTRLTVT.

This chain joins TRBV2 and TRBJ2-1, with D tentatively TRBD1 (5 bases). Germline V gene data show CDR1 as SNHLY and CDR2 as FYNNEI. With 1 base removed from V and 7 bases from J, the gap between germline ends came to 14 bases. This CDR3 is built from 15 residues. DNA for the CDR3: TGTGCCAGCAGTGAAGAGGTGGCAGGGCGGAATGAGCAGTTCTTC. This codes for CASSEEVAGRNEQFF.

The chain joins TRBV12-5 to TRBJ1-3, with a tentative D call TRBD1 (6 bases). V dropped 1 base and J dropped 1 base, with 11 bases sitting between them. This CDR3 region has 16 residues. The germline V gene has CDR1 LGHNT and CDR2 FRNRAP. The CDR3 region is CASGLGDIGSGNTIYF. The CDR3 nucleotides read TGTGCTAGTGGTTTGGGGGACATTGGGTCTGGAAACACCATATATTTT.

CDR3 residues: CASSPPRAGANVLTF. DNA of the CDR3: TGTGCCAGCTCACCACCGAGGGCCGGGGCCAACGTCCTGACTTTC. The chain joins TRBV18 to TRBJ2-6, with D tentatively TRBD2 (5 bases). The germline V gene encodes CDR1 KGHSH and CDR2 LQKENI. This CDR3 region has 15 residues. With 0 bases removed from V and 4 bases from J, the gap between germline ends came to 7 bases.

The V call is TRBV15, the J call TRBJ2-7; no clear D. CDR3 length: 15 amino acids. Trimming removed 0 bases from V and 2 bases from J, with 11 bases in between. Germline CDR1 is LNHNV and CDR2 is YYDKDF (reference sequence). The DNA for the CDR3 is TGTGCCACCAGCAGAGATTGGAAACAGACCTACGAGCAGTACTTC. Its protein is CATSRDWKQTYEQYF.

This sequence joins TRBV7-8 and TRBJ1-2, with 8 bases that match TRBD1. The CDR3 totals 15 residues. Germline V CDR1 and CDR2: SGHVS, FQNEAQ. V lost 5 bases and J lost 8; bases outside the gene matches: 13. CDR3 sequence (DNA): TGTGCCAGCAGCCCCTTGACAGGGGAGGGTGACGGCTACACCTTC. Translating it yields CASSPLTGEGDGYTF.

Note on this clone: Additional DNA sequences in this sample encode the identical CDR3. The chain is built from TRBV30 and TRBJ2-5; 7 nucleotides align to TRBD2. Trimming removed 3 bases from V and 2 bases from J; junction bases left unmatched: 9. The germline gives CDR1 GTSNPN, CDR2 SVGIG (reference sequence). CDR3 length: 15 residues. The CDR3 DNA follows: TGTGCCTGGAGCCGACTAGCTGGACCTCAAGAGACCCAGTACTTC. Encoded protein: CAWSRLAGPQETQYF.

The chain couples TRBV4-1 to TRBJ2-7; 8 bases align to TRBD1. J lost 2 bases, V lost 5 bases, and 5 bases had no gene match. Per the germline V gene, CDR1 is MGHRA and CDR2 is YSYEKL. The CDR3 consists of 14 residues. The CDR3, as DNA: TGCGCCAGCAGCGCCCGACAGGGGACCTACGAGCAGTACTTC. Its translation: CASSARQGTYEQYF.

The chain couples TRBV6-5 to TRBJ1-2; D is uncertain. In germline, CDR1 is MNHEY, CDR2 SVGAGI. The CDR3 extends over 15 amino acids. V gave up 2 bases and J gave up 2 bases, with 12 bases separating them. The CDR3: CASSYKPDENYGYTF. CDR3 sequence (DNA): TGTGCCAGCAGTTACAAGCCAGACGAGAACTATGGCTACACCTTC.

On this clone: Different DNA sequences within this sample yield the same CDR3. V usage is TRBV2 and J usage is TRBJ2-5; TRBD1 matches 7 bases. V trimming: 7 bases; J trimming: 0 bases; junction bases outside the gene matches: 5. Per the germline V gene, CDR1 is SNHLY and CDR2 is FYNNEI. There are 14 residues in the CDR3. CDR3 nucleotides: TGTGCCAGCACCCTGGGACAGTACCAAGAGACCCAGTACTTC. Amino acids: CASTLGQYQETQYF. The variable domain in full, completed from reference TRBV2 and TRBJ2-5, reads EPEVTQTPSHQVTQMGQEVILRCVPISNHLYFYWYRQILGQKVEFLVSFYNNEISEKSEIFDDQFSVERPDGSNFTLKIRSTKLEDSAMYFCASTLGQYQETQYFGPGTRLLVL.

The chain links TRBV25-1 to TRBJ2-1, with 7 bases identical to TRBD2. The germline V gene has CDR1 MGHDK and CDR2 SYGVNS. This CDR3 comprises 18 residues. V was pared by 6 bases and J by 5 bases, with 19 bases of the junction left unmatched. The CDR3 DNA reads TGTGCCAGCAGGCCCTTTGAGGGAGTAGCGGGCCAAAACAATGAGCAGTTCTTC. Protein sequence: CASRPFEGVAGQNNEQFF.

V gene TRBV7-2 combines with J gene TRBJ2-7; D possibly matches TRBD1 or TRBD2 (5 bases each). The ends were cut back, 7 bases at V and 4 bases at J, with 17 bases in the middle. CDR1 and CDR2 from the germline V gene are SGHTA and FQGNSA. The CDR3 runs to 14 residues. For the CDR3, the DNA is TGTGCCAGCACCGAGGGCAGGGTTGCGTACGAGCAGTACTTC. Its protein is CASTEGRVAYEQYF.

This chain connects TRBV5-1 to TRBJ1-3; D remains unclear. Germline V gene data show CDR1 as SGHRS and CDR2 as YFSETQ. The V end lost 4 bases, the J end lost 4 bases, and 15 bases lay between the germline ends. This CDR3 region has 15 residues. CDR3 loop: CASSRTAEVGNTIYF. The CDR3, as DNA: TGCGCCAGCAGCCGCACGGCGGAGGTGGGAAACACCATATATTTT.

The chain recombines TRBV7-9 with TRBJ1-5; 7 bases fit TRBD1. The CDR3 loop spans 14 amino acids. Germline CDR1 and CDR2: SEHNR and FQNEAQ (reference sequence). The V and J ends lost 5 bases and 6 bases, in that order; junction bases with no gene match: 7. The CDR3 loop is CASSPGQVGQPQHF. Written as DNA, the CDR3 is TGTGCCAGCAGCCCCGGACAGGTGGGTCAGCCCCAGCATTTT.

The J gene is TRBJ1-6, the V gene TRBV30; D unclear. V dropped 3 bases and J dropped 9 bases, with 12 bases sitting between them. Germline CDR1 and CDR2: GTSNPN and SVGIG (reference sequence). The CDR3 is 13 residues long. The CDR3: CAWRGYSGSPLHF. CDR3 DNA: TGTGCCTGGAGAGGATACTCGGGTTCACCCCTCCACTTT.

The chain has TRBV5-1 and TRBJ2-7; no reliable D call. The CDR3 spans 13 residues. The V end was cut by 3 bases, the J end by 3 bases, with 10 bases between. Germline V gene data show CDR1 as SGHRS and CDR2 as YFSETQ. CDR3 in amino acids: CASSSVGNYEQYF. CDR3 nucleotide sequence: TGCGCCAGCAGCTCGGTGGGTAACTACGAGCAGTACTTC.

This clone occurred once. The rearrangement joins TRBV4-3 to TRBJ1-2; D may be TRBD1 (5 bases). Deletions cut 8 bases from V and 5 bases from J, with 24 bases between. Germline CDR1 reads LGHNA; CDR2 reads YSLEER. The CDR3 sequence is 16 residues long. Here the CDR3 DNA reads TGCGCCAGCGGCGTACACGGGGCAGGGCTAAGTTATGGCTACACCTTC. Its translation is CASGVHGAGLSYGYTF.

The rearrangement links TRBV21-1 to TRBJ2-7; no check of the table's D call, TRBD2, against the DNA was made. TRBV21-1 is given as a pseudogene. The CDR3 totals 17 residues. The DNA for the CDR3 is TGTGCCAGCAGCAAAGTTTGTCTAGCGAGGGAGTCCTACGAGCAGTACTTC. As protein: CASSKVCLARESYEQYF.